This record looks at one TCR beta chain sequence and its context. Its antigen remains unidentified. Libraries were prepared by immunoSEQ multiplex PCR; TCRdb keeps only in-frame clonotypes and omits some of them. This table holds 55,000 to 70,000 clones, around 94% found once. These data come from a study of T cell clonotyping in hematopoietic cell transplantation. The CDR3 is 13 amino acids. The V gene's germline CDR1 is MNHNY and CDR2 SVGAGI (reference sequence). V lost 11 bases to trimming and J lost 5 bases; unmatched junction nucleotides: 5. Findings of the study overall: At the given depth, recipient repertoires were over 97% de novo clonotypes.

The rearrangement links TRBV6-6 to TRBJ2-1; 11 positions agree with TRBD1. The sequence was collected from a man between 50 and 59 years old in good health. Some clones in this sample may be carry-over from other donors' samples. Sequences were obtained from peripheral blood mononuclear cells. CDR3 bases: TGTGCCGGGGGACAGGGGGATCACAATGAGCAGTTCTTC. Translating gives CAGGQGDHNEQFF.